This TCR beta chain was captured by sequencing in a study of T cells and Merkel cell carcinoma outcomes. Generated by immunoSEQ multiplex PCR, the TCRdb table keeps only in-frame clones and is missing some. The sample has around 310 clones; 91% are singletons. The CDR3 contains 15 residues. V gave up 6 bases and J gave up 3 bases; unmatched junction bases: 11. CDR1 MNHEY and CDR2 SVGAGI come from the germline V gene. In the case of this clone: Its antigen is currently unknown.

Study observations and caveats: In Merkel cell carcinoma, repertoire and T-cell density reportedly predicted outcomes.

The sequenced sample consisted of tumor tissue from Merkel cell carcinoma. This TCR was sampled from a human donor with Merkel cell carcinoma. The gene calls are TRBV6-5 and TRBJ2-7; 7 bases line up with TRBD1. The CDR3 sequence is CASSPPPAGGYEQYF. The CDR3 coding sequence is TGTGCCAGCAGCCCTCCCCCGGCAGGGGGCTACGAGCAGTACTTC.